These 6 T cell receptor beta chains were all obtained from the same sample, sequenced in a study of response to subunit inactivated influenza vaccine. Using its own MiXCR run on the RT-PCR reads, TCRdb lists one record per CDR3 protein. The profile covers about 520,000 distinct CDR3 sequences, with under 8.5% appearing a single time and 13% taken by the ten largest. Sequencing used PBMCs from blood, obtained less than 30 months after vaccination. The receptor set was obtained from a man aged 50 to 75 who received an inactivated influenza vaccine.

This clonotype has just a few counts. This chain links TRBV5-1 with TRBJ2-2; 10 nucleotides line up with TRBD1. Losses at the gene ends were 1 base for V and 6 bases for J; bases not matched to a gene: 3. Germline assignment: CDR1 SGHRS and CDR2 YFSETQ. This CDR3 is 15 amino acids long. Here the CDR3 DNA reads TGCGCCAGCAGCTTGATGACAGGGGGCCCCGGGGAGCTGTTTTTT. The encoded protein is CASSLMTGGPGELFF.

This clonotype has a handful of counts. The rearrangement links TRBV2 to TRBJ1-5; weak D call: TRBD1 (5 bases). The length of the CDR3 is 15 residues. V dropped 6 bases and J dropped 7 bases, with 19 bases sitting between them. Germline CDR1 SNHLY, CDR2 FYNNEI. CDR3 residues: CASSGVGGIEQPQHF. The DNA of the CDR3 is TGTGCCAGCAGCGGTGTGGGGGGAATAGAACAGCCCCAGCATTTT. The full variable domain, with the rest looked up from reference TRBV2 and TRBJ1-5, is EPEVTQTPSHQVTQMGQEVILRCVPISNHLYFYWYRQILGQKVEFLVSFYNNEISEKSEIFDDQFSVERPDGSNFTLKIRSTKLEDSAMYFCASSGVGGIEQPQHFGDGTRLSIL.

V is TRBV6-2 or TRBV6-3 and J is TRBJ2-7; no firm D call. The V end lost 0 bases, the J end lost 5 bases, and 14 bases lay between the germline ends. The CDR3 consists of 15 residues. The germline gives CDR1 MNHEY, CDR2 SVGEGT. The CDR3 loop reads CASSYSRVPVHEQYF. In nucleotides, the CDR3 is TGTGCCAGCAGTTACTCACGGGTTCCAGTCCACGAGCAGTACTTC.

CDR3 sequence (DNA): TGTGCCAGGAGAGGCACAGATACGCAGTATTTT. Its protein product is CARRGTDTQYF. The chain has TRBV2 and TRBJ2-3; D is uncertain. V was trimmed by 9 bases and J by 1 base, leaving 5 bases between them. The CDR3 sequence is 11 residues long. Per the germline V gene, CDR1 is SNHLY and CDR2 is FYNNEI.

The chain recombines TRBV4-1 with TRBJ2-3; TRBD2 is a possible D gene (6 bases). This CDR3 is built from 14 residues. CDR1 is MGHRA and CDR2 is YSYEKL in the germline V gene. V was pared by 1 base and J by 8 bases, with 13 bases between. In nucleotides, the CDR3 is TGCGCCAGCAGCCAAGTGAGACTAGGCGGTACGCAGTATTTT. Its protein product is CASSQVRLGGTQYF.

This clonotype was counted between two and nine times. The CDR3 sequence: CASSNSPGETQYF. DNA for the CDR3: TGTGCCAGCAGTAATTCCCCCGGGGAGACCCAGTACTTC. This chain connects TRBV12-3 or TRBV12-4 to TRBJ2-5; the D is unclear. Trimming removed 5 bases at V and 5 bases at J, with 12 bases between. The CDR3 spans 13 residues.